One and the same sample provided the 5 T cell receptor beta chains below, sequenced in a study of graft-versus-host responses after intestinal transplantation. The table came from immunoSEQ multiplex PCR; TCRdb's copy has only in-frame clones and leaves some out. This sample yields more than 10,000 clones, of which roughly 93% are seen a single time; about 4.2% belongs to the top ten. This specimen consisted of PBMCs, obtained about 32 months after intestinal transplantation. The receptors were gathered from a human patient who received an intestinal transplant, so some T cells may come from the graft donor.

The chain joins TRBV9 to TRBJ1-2, with TRBD1 as a possible D gene (6 bases). Germline V gene sequence: CDR1 SGDLS, CDR2 YYNGEE. This CDR3 has 15 amino acids. V dropped 0 bases and J dropped 0 bases, with 9 bases sitting between them. DNA for the CDR3: TGTGCCAGCAGCGTAGATGGACAGCCTAACTATGGCTACACCTTC. Translation gives CASSVDGQPNYGYTF.

V gene TRBV6-1 combines with J gene TRBJ1-2; D remains ambiguous. The length of the CDR3 is 14 residues. Germline CDR1 is MNHNS and CDR2 is SASEGT. V was cut by 1 base and J by 4 bases, with 10 bases left in between. DNA of the CDR3: TGTGCCAGCAGTGAAGGAACCGGGTCCTATGGCTACACCTTC. Protein product: CASSEGTGSYGYTF.

The chain carries TRBV6-5 and TRBJ1-3; D gene ambiguous. The CDR3 totals 15 residues. Trimming removed 0 bases from V and 4 bases from J, with 10 bases in between. Germline CDR1 and CDR2: MNHEY and SVGAGI. This CDR3 reads CASSYSWTTGNTIYF. The DNA of the CDR3 is TGTGCCAGCAGTTACTCCTGGACGACCGGAAACACCATATATTTT.

The chain combines TRBV7-8 with TRBJ1-1, with 7 nucleotides matching TRBD1. In germline, CDR1 is SGHVS, CDR2 FQNEAQ. This CDR3 spans 14 amino acids. The junction had 4 bases not matched to a gene; V was cut back by 1 base and J by 5 bases. CDR3 loop: CASSLGPRGTEAFF. The CDR3, as DNA: TGTGCCAGCAGCTTAGGTCCCAGGGGGACTGAAGCTTTCTTT.

To note about this clone: A junction end diverges from the germline sequence, so it may reflect a read error. Other DNA variants within this sample encode the same CDR3. The V call is TRBV25-1, the J call TRBJ2-1, with 8 bases that match TRBD1. The germline V gene has CDR1 MGHDK and CDR2 SYGVNS. CDR3 size: 15 residues. The CDR3 spells CASSFRTGYNNEQFF. In nucleotides, the CDR3 is TGTGCCAGCAGTTTTCGGACAGGGTACAACAACGAGCAGTTCTTC.